This entry describes one T cell receptor beta chain. The CDR3 has 14 residues. The germline V gene has CDR1 MNHEY and CDR2 SMNVEV (reference sequence). Trimming pared 5 bases from V and 2 bases from J, leaving 11 bases between. These data are taken from a study of graft-versus-host responses after intestinal transplantation. Libraries were prepared by immunoSEQ multiplex PCR; TCRdb keeps only in-frame clonotypes and omits some of them. This sample carries 29,000 or so clones, about 85% of them seen once, and the ten largest clones take 9.5% to 13%. The receptor comes from a human patient who received an intestinal transplant, so some T cells may come from the graft donor. V usage is TRBV27 and J usage is TRBJ2-3, with D uncertain. Sequencing was performed on PBMCs, taken 450 to 480 days after intestinal transplantation. The CDR3, as DNA: TGTGCCAGCAGTGATGAGGTCGTCACAGATACGCAGTATTTT. It encodes CASSDEVVTDTQYF.